This T cell receptor beta chain was sequenced during a study of blood T cells in healthy people across ages. At the level of the study: Template switching caught about one barcoded beta molecule for each two T cells.

For the second PCR, which ran for about 7 to 12 cycles, a sample-barcoded 5' primer and a J-beta primer mix were used. TCRdb itself ran the 5' RACE reads through MiXCR, one entry per CDR3 protein. This sample has over a million distinct CDR3 sequences, with 42% found just once. The CDR3 has 12 residues. Germline CDR1 and CDR2: SEHNR and FQNEAQ (reference sequence). The V gene end was trimmed by 6 bases and the J gene end by 9 bases; junction bases not matched to a gene: 5. The receptor's source is a woman between 18 and 29 years old in good health. V and J are TRBV7-9 and TRBJ2-1; 7 bases are a match to TRBD2. The source material was blood. The CDR3 reads CASSIAGSEQFF. CDR3 nucleotide sequence: TGTGCCAGCAGTATAGCGGGCAGTGAGCAGTTCTTC.